This TCR beta chain is from a study of response to subunit inactivated influenza vaccine. TCRdb reprocessed the RT-PCR reads with MiXCR, giving one entry per CDR3 protein. The table has about 540,000 distinct CDR3 sequences, less than 25% seen once; the top ten hold 2.5% to 3%. This CDR3 comprises 13 residues. V was shortened by 3 bases and J by 4 bases, with 12 bases between the two germline ends. Germline lookup yields CDR1 DFQATT and CDR2 SNEGSKA (reference sequence). The same sample was also studied in work on T cells expressing NK-cell markers. That paper states: Libraries used 5'RACE template switching adding universal primer site and UMIs.

The specimen was CD4+ T cells sorted from PBMCs, collected 11 to 12 days after vaccination. The chain employs TRBV20-1 and TRBJ1-2; D gene ambiguous. The TCR sequence derives from a man between 45 and 60 years old who received an inactivated influenza vaccine. The CDR3 DNA reads TGCAGTGCTAGTGAGGGCGGTATCTATGGCTACACCTTC. Amino acids: CSASEGGIYGYTF.